This is a list of T cell receptor beta chains from one sample in a study of T-cell memory formation after mild COVID-19. From the 5' RACE reads, TCRdb called clonotypes with MiXCR, one entry per CDR3 protein. Of about 340,000 distinct CDR3 sequences detected, less than 20% appear once; the ten largest clones hold about 20%. The sample comprised PBMCs or a T cell subset sorted from them (not recorded which). The receptor set was obtained from a man younger than 35 who had mild COVID-19 (a few samples of this study predate the infection). Cell type and time point are not known. CDR3s include the opening cysteine and the closing phenylalanine or tryptophan. Fields, in order: V gene, D gene, J gene, clone size, CDR3 DNA, CDR3 protein. The D gene is left open where the match is weak. Size is stated for part of the rows, as once, few or many counts, or as a class when the clone is expanded.

TRBV6-5	-	TRBJ2-3	few	TGTGCCAGCAGTTACGGACAGTCAGATACGCAGTATTTT	CASSYGQSDTQYF
TRBV6-7	-	TRBJ2-1	few	TGTGCCAGCCATAGGGGGGGCAGGGGGCTCTACAATGAGCAGTTCTTC	CASHRGGRGLYNEQFF
TRBV5-1	-	TRBJ2-7	few	TGCGCCAGCAGCTTGGATGTTGGCGGTGAGCAGTACTTC	CASSLDVGGEQYF
TRBV11-2	-	TRBJ2-1	-	TGTGCCACGACAGGGAGGGTCTCCTACAATGAGCAGTTCTTC	CATTGRVSYNEQFF
TRBV6-2/TRBV6-3	TRBD2	TRBJ2-2	-	TGTGCCAGCAGTTACCCGCCGGAGGGAGCGGGGGGGTTGAGCACCGGGGAGCTGTTTTTT	CASSYPPEGAGGLSTGELFF
TRBV9	-	TRBJ1-5	many	TGTGCCAGCAGCGTAGATGGGACGGGGCAGCAGCCCCAGCATTTT	CASSVDGTGQQPQHF
TRBV10-1	-	TRBJ1-2	-	TGCGCCAGCAGTGAGTCGATTGTTGGGGGCTACACCTTC	CASSESIVGGYTF
TRBV5-1	-	TRBJ2-7	many	TGCGCCAGCAGCTTGGCTTCCTACGAGCAGTACTTC	CASSLASYEQYF
TRBV27	-	TRBJ2-3	-	TGTGCCAGCAGAAAGTGGGGGGATACGCAGTATTTT	CASRKWGDTQYF
TRBV2	-	TRBJ1-1	-	TGTGCCAGCAGTGTACGAAAAGGAACGAACACTGAAGCTTTCTTT	CASSVRKGTNTEAFF
TRBV7-2	TRBD1	TRBJ1-1	few	TGTGCCAGCAACCGAGGGGGCAGGAACACTGAAGCTTTCTTT	CASNRGGRNTEAFF
TRBV19	-	TRBJ2-3	-	TGTGCCAGTAGTGCCGGGACAACCAGGGATGCGCAGTATTTT	CASSAGTTRDAQYF
TRBV7-9	TRBD2	TRBJ2-5	-	TGTGCCAGCAGCGTCCCGGGACTAGCGGGGGGGCGGCAAGAGACCCAGTACTTC	CASSVPGLAGGRQETQYF
TRBV12-3/TRBV12-4	TRBD1	TRBJ2-1	-	TGTGCCAGCAGCAAGGGGGCTGGAGAGCAGTTCTTC	CASSKGAGEQFF
TRBV20-1	-	TRBJ2-1	-	TGCAGTGCTAGGGCCCCGGGCAGGACCTACAATGAGCAGTTCTTC	CSARAPGRTYNEQFF
TRBV7-9	-	TRBJ2-5	-	TGTGCCAGCAGCCCCTCCTCCAGGGTGATGGAGACCCAGTACTTC	CASSPSSRVMETQYF
TRBV7-8	TRBD2	TRBJ2-3	-	TGTGCCAGCAGACTAGCGGGGGGTGCTAGCACAGATACGCAGTATTTT	CASRLAGGASTDTQYF
TRBV7-2	-	TRBJ2-2	few	TGTGCCAGCAGCCCCTACTCGAACACCGGGGAGCTGTTTTTT	CASSPYSNTGELFF
TRBV4-1	-	TRBJ1-5	-	TGCGCCAGCAGCTTAAGGGAAAGCACTAGCAATCAGCCCCAGCATTTT	CASSLRESTSNQPQHF
TRBV29-1	-	TRBJ2-3	-	TGCAGCGTTGAATGGGAGCTAGATACGCAGTATTTT	CSVEWELDTQYF
TRBV11-2	TRBD2	TRBJ2-3	few	TGTGCCAGCAGCTTAGGTAGCGGGGGATTCACAGATACGCAGTATTTT	CASSLGSGGFTDTQYF
TRBV10-3	TRBD2	TRBJ2-1	few	TGTGCCATCAGTGGGACTAGCGGGGGGGAAGCTGAGCAGTTCTTC	CAISGTSGGEAEQFF
TRBV5-4	-	TRBJ2-3	-	TGTGCCAGCAGCTTAACTCCAGCAGATACGCAGTATTTT	CASSLTPADTQYF
TRBV5-1	TRBD1	TRBJ1-2	-	TGCGCCAGCAGCCCCTCCCCAAGGGACAGACCTAACTATGGCTACACCTTC	CASSPSPRDRPNYGYTF
TRBV6-2/TRBV6-3	TRBD1	TRBJ2-1	-	TGTGCCAGCAGTCCGACAGGGGGCGGTGAGCAGTTCTTC	CASSPTGGGEQFF
TRBV9	-	TRBJ2-2	-	TGTGCCAGCAGCGTCGGGTCCTCCTTCACCGGGGAGCTGTTTTTT	CASSVGSSFTGELFF
TRBV20-1	TRBD2	TRBJ2-3	few	TGCAGTGCTCCCGGGGGGGCCGGGAACACAGATACGCAGTATTTT	CSAPGGAGNTDTQYF
TRBV4-2	TRBD2	TRBJ2-1	few	TGTGCCAGCAGCCCCTCCACTTCTAGCGGGGGAACTTGGGAGCAGTTCTTC	CASSPSTSSGGTWEQFF
TRBV20-1	TRBD2	TRBJ2-1	-	TGCAGTGCCGCGCGGACTAGCGGGGGGGCCCAGCAGTTCTTC	CSAARTSGGAQQFF
TRBV30	TRBD1	TRBJ1-1	few	TGTGCCTGGAGCTTTCCGGGACAGGGGGCCCCTGAAGCTTTCTTT	CAWSFPGQGAPEAFF
TRBV4-3	-	TRBJ1-1	few	TGCGCCAGCAGCCGATCGACGGGGGGCGACACTGAAGCTTTCTTT	CASSRSTGGDTEAFF
TRBV5-1	-	TRBJ1-5	few	TGCGCCAGCAGCTTGGGCGGCCATCCAGGAAATCAGCCCCAGCATTTT	CASSLGGHPGNQPQHF
TRBV7-2	TRBD1	TRBJ1-2	few	TGTGCCAGCAGCTTAGCGCCGGGGACAGGGGATGGCTATGGCTACACCTTC	CASSLAPGTGDGYGYTF
TRBV5-1	-	TRBJ2-7	few	TGCGCCAGCAGCTTGGAGCACAGGGAAGAGCAGTACTTC	CASSLEHREEQYF
TRBV16	-	TRBJ1-4	-	TGTGCCAGCAGCCAATCCGGGGCAGTCAATGAAAAACTGTTTTTT	CASSQSGAVNEKLFF
TRBV20-1	-	TRBJ1-2	-	TGCAGTGCTAGAGCCCCCCGGCAAGGAGGCTACACCTTC	CSARAPRQGGYTF
TRBV7-9	-	TRBJ1-1	few	TGTGCCAGCAGCCCAGCAAATCGGGCCCTCGAAGCTTTCTTT	CASSPANRALEAFF
TRBV6-2/TRBV6-3	-	TRBJ2-1	-	TGTGCCAGCCGGTCCGGGGGTAGCTCCTACAATGAGCAGTTCTTC	CASRSGGSSYNEQFF
TRBV9	TRBD1	TRBJ2-1	-	TGTGCCAGCAGCGCCGACAGGGTCAGGGATGAGCAGTTCTTC	CASSADRVRDEQFF
TRBV20-1	-	TRBJ1-2	-	TGCAGTGCTAGAGTGGGGTCTGGCTACACCTTC	CSARVGSGYTF
TRBV20-1	-	TRBJ1-5	few	TGCAGTGCTAGTAGGGACACCAATCAGCCCCAGCATTTT	CSASRDTNQPQHF
TRBV20-1	-	TRBJ2-1	few	TGCAGTGCTAGTTTAGCTAGTGAGCAGTTCTTC	CSASLASEQFF
TRBV18	-	TRBJ2-3	many	TGTGCCAGCTCACCATCCCAGACAGATACGCAGTATTTT	CASSPSQTDTQYF
TRBV12-3/TRBV12-4	TRBD1	TRBJ1-1	-	TGTGCCAGCAGTCCACGGACAGGGGAGAACACTGAAGCTTTCTTT	CASSPRTGENTEAFF
TRBV6-5	-	TRBJ1-1	few	TGTGCCAGCAGTTACTCGAGTCGGATCACTGAAGCTTTCTTT	CASSYSSRITEAFF
TRBV6-5	TRBD2	TRBJ2-5	many	TGTGCCAGCAGTTTGACTAGCGGGGTCCAAGAGACCCAGTACTTC	CASSLTSGVQETQYF
TRBV5-5	-	TRBJ2-5	few	TGTGCCAGCAGTCGGCCAGGGACCCAGTACTTC	CASSRPGTQYF
TRBV28	-	TRBJ2-5	many	TGTGCCAGCAACTTCCAAGCCCGAGAGACCCAGTACTTC	CASNFQARETQYF
TRBV5-5	-	TRBJ2-5	-	TGTGCCAGCAGCTTGGTCGGGCTACAAGAGACCCAGTACTTC	CASSLVGLQETQYF
TRBV20-1	TRBD2	TRBJ2-2	few	TGCAGTGCTAGGAAAGCGGGGGGTTCAGCCGGGGAGCTGTTTTTT	CSARKAGGSAGELFF
TRBV29-1	-	TRBJ1-1	-	TGCAGCGGACGTCATGAGGCGCTGAACACTGAAGCTTTCTTT	CSGRHEALNTEAFF
TRBV7-2	TRBD2	TRBJ2-3	-	TGTGCCAGCAGCTTATGGTTTAGCGGGGCTAGCACAGATACGCAGTATTTT	CASSLWFSGASTDTQYF
TRBV7-2	-	TRBJ1-6	few	TGTGCCAGCAGCTTAGAAGGGTATAATTCACCCCTCCACTTT	CASSLEGYNSPLHF
TRBV5-1	TRBD1	TRBJ2-7	-	TGCGCCAGCACCCCGGAGAGGGGGCCTAACGAGCAGTACTTC	CASTPERGPNEQYF